The 16 T cell receptor beta chains below were found in one sample sequenced in a study of T cells expressing NK-cell markers. TCRdb re-called the 5' RACE reads and gives one entry per CDR3 protein, without DNA. This specimen shows hundreds of thousands of distinct CDR3 sequences; the ten leading clones hold around 4%. The sample consisted of blood T cells: a sorted CD56 or NKG2C T cell subset, CD4+ or CD8+ T cells, or bulk PBMC T cells (not recorded which). Every receptor here comes from a woman aged 18-70 years in good health.

V is TRBV20-1 and J is TRBJ2-1; there is no DNA to check the TCRdb D call of TRBD1. This CDR3 has 15 amino acids. Germline CDR1 DFQATT, CDR2 SNEGSKA (reference sequence). The CDR3 here is CSAAPGTGGYNEQFF.

The chain is built from TRBV28 and TRBJ1-4. The CDR3 covers 15 residues. Germline V gene data show CDR1 as MDHEN and CDR2 as SYDVKM. CDR3 residues: CASSFRGSSNEKLFF.

The chain joins TRBV20-1 to TRBJ2-4; the TRBD1 assignment by TCRdb is unverifiable without DNA. Germline assignment: CDR1 DFQATT and CDR2 SNEGSKA (reference sequence). The CDR3 totals 17 residues. The CDR3 protein is CSARRGPRELTKNIQYF.

The chain combines TRBV20-1 with TRBJ2-3; lacking DNA, the TRBD2 call made by TCRdb goes unchecked. This CDR3 comprises 14 residues. Germline V gene data show CDR1 as DFQATT and CDR2 as SNEGSKA (reference sequence). CDR3 in amino acids: CSARGTSGTDTQYF.

The J gene is TRBJ2-1, the V gene TRBV12-3 or TRBV12-4; without DNA, the TCRdb call of TRBD1 cannot be checked. The CDR3 is 12 residues long. CDR3 sequence: CASSSDRGHQFF.

The V gene is TRBV12-3 or TRBV12-4, the J gene TRBJ2-1; the D gene TCRdb calls, TRBD2, cannot be checked with no DNA. CDR3 length equals 14 residues. This CDR3 is CASSPSGIYNEQFF.

This chain connects TRBV12-3 or TRBV12-4 to TRBJ2-2; TCRdb calls TRBD1, which cannot be checked without DNA. The CDR3 totals 15 residues. The CDR3 is CASSWGVSNTGELFF.

The V gene is TRBV20-1, the J gene TRBJ1-5; TCRdb designates TRBD1, a call that cannot be tested without DNA. The CDR3 sequence is 13 residues long. Germline V lookup: CDR1 DFQATT, CDR2 SNEGSKA (reference sequence). The CDR3 region is CSARTGADQPQHF.

CDR3 sequence reads: CASSLISTDSPLHF. V usage is TRBV12-3 or TRBV12-4 and J usage is TRBJ1-6. This CDR3 is 14 amino acids long.

The V call is TRBV12-3 or TRBV12-4, the J call TRBJ2-2. The CDR3 is 14 amino acids. The CDR3 loop is CASNLSGYTGELFF.

The chain joins TRBV5-1 to TRBJ2-2; TCRdb's D call, TRBD2, is unchecked because there is no DNA. The CDR3 is 16 amino acids. Germline loops: CDR1 SGHRS, CDR2 YFSETQ. The CDR3 sequence is CASKTLAGGSTGELFF. The variable domain in full, completed from reference TRBV5-1 and TRBJ2-2, reads KAGVTQTPRYLIKTRGQQVTLSCSPISGHRSVSWYQQTPGQGLQFLFEYFSETQRNKGNFPGRFSGRQFSNSRSEMNVSTLELGDSALYLCASKTLAGGSTGELFFGEGSRLTVL.

V and J are TRBV18 and TRBJ2-3. The CDR3 covers 13 residues. Germline assignment: CDR1 KGHSH and CDR2 LQKENI. This CDR3 reads CASFSSWADTQYF.

CDR3: CAISEGTGKVEAFF. This chain uses TRBV10-3 with TRBJ1-1; TCRdb names TRBD1, which stays unverified in the absence of DNA. CDR1 and CDR2 from the germline V gene are ENHRY and SYGVKD. The CDR3 totals 14 residues.

The rearrangement uses TRBV28 and TRBJ2-3. Germline assignment: CDR1 MDHEN and CDR2 SYDVKM. The CDR3 runs to 12 residues. The CDR3 loop reads CASRGSTDTQYF.

The CDR3: CSASGQGVVGNQPQHF. The genes are TRBV20-1 and TRBJ1-5; with no DNA, the TCRdb D assignment of TRBD1 cannot be verified. This CDR3 spans 16 amino acids. Germline V gene data show CDR1 as DFQATT and CDR2 as SNEGSKA (reference sequence).

This chain links TRBV27 with TRBJ1-5; checking the TCRdb D call of TRBD1 is not possible without DNA. The germline CDR1 and CDR2 sequences are MNHEY and SMNVEV (reference sequence). The CDR3 length is 18 residues. The CDR3 here is CASSPRDRGHYGNQPQHF.